This is a list of T cell receptor beta chains from one sample in a study of blood T cell repertoires in COVID-19. Sequencing used immunoSEQ multiplex PCR; TCRdb keeps in-frame clones, though not all of them. The table has 50,000 to 65,000 clones, approximately 87% seen once. The sequencing sample was made of peripheral blood. These receptors were taken from a man aged 35 to 55 with active COVID-19. Both conserved end residues are part of each CDR3. The D gene is left open where the match is weak. Not every row has a clone size; where given, it reads once, few, many or a size class.

d_call	clone_size	v_call	j_call	cdr3_nt	cdr3_aa
TRBD2	NA	TRBV5-4	TRBJ2-2	TGTGCCAGCAGCGCCCCCGGGACTAGGAGATACACCGGGGAGCTGTTTTTT	CASSAPGTRRYTGELFF
TRBD1	once	TRBV19	TRBJ2-5	TGTGCCAGTAGTATAACAGGGGGGTTTTCGGGGTCGAGAGAGACCCAGTACTTC	CASSITGGFSGSRETQYF
NA	NA	TRBV25-1	TRBJ2-4	TGTGCCAGGACATATAGTGCCTGGGCCAAAAACATTCAGTACTTC	CARTYSAWAKNIQYF
NA	NA	TRBV11-2	TRBJ1-5	TGTGCCAGCAGCTTAGGCGGTATTAGCAATCAGCCCCAGCATTTT	CASSLGGISNQPQHF
NA	NA	TRBV7-9	TRBJ1-1	TGTGCCAGCAGCCACGCCCGAGGGAGGACTGAAGCTTTCTTT	CASSHARGRTEAFF
TRBD2	NA	TRBV18	TRBJ2-5	TGTGCCACCACCGGACTAGCCCAAGAGACCCAGTACTTC	CATTGLAQETQYF
NA	NA	TRBV13	TRBJ2-3	TGTGCCAGCAGCTTAGCGGGGACAGATACGCAGTATTTT	CASSLAGTDTQYF
TRBD1	once	TRBV5-1	TRBJ1-2	TGCGCCAGCAGTTCAGACCCTGGGACAGGAGGTGGCTACACCTTC	CASSSDPGTGGGYTF
TRBD1	NA	TRBV4-1	TRBJ2-7	TGCGCCAGCAGCCTAAGAGGGCCTACCGGGACAGTAACCTACGAGCAGTACTTC	CASSLRGPTGTVTYEQYF
NA	NA	TRBV3-1/TRBV3-2	TRBJ1-1	TGTGCCAGCAGCCAAGAATTCGGTTACACTGAAGCTTTCTTT	CASSQEFGYTEAFF
NA	NA	TRBV5-1	TRBJ2-2	TGCGCCAGCAGCTTGGGCCGACTCACCGGGGAGCTGTTTTTT	CASSLGRLTGELFF
NA	NA	TRBV6-6	TRBJ1-5	TGTGCCAGCAGTTACTCTGTTAATGCGGGGGATCAGCCCCAGCATTTT	CASSYSVNAGDQPQHF
TRBD2	NA	TRBV29-1	TRBJ2-3	TGCAGCGTTGAAGTAGCGGGTGGGGATACGCAGTATTTT	CSVEVAGGDTQYF
NA	few	TRBV5-4	TRBJ2-5	TGTGCCAGCAGCTTCGGGGCAGGGGGGGAGACCCAGTACTTC	CASSFGAGGETQYF
NA	NA	TRBV11-2	TRBJ2-1	TGTGCCAGCAGCTTAGAGGGCAGGGGTGCGATCGATGAGCAGTTCTTC	CASSLEGRGAIDEQFF
TRBD1	NA	TRBV27	TRBJ2-7	TGTGCCAGCAGCCGGACAGGATTAGCCTACGAGCAGTACTTC	CASSRTGLAYEQYF
NA	NA	TRBV5-1	TRBJ2-2	TGCGCCAGCAGCTCCCAGGGTGGGGTCTCGAACACCGGGGAGCTGTTTTTT	CASSSQGGVSNTGELFF
NA	NA	TRBV5-5	TRBJ2-3	TGTGCCAGCAGCTTGGGGAGCCAGGGAACAGATACGCAGTATTTT	CASSLGSQGTDTQYF
NA	NA	TRBV12-3/TRBV12-4	TRBJ1-2	TGTGCCAGCAGTGTTACAGGGTGGTCAGGCTACACCTTC	CASSVTGWSGYTF
TRBD2	NA	TRBV29-1	TRBJ2-1	TGCAGCGTCGCTTCGGGCGGGAGGGCTCGTAATGAGCAGTTCTTC	CSVASGGRARNEQFF
TRBD1	NA	TRBV15	TRBJ2-1	TGTGCCACCAGCAGAACCCGGACAGGGGGGGACAATGAGCAGTTCTTC	CATSRTRTGGDNEQFF
NA	NA	TRBV19	TRBJ2-1	TGTGCCAGTAGGGCTAGGGGCTCCTACAATGAGCAGTTCTTC	CASRARGSYNEQFF
NA	NA	TRBV5-8	TRBJ2-6	TGTGCCAGCAGCATCTTCCGGGGAGGGGGGATAGCTGGGGCCAACGTCCTGACTTTC	CASSIFRGGGIAGANVLTF
TRBD1	NA	TRBV7-6	TRBJ1-1	TGTGCCAGCAGCCCCAGGACAGGGTCTAACACTGAAGCTTTCTTT	CASSPRTGSNTEAFF
NA	NA	TRBV21-1	TRBJ1-6	TGTGCCAGCAGCAAAGCGAGGACAGGGGGCGGTTCCTATAATTCACCCCTCCACTTT	CASSKARTGGGSYNSPLHF
NA	NA	TRBV4-1	TRBJ2-5	TGCGCCAGCAGCTTTGGAATACAGGGTTCTTTTAGAGAGACCCAGTACTTC	CASSFGIQGSFRETQYF
NA	NA	TRBV7-3	TRBJ2-2	TGTGCCAGCAGCTTACCCGACACCAGAAACACCGGGGAGCTGTTTTTT	CASSLPDTRNTGELFF
NA	once	TRBV6-6	TRBJ1-5	TGTGCCAGCACCGAAGGCGGTACCAATCAGCCCCAGCATTTT	CASTEGGTNQPQHF
NA	NA	TRBV2	TRBJ2-5	TGTGCCAGCAGTACAGAGACCCAAGAGACCCAGTACTTC	CASSTETQETQYF
NA	NA	TRBV5-6	TRBJ1-6	TGTGCCAGCAGCTTGGATCGCGGCTCCTATAATTCACCCCTCCACTTT	CASSLDRGSYNSPLHF
TRBD1	few	TRBV10-3	TRBJ2-5	TGTGCCATCAGTGCAGGACAGGGGGCGAAACAGGAAGAGACCCAGTACTTC	CAISAGQGAKQEETQYF
TRBD1	NA	TRBV2	TRBJ1-2	TGTGCCAGCAGCACCGGGACAGGTGATGGCTACACCTTC	CASSTGTGDGYTF
TRBD1	NA	TRBV28	TRBJ2-3	TGTGCCAGCGAACAGGGGGCCGATACGCAGTATTTT	CASEQGADTQYF
TRBD1	NA	TRBV9	TRBJ2-7	TGTGCCAGCAACAGGGACAGCTCCTACGAGCAGTACTTC	CASNRDSSYEQYF
NA	NA	TRBV27	TRBJ1-4	TGTGCCAGCAGCTACAGGTACCAAGCGACTAATGAAAAACTGTTTTTT	CASSYRYQATNEKLFF
TRBD2	NA	TRBV9	TRBJ2-1	TGTGCCAGCAGCGTCCCGGGACTAGCGGGAGGCGAGCAGTTCTTC	CASSVPGLAGGEQFF
NA	NA	TRBV12-5	TRBJ2-3	TGTGCTAGTGGTAGGGAGCAACAGGGCGGCATTACAGATACGCAGTATTTT	CASGREQQGGITDTQYF